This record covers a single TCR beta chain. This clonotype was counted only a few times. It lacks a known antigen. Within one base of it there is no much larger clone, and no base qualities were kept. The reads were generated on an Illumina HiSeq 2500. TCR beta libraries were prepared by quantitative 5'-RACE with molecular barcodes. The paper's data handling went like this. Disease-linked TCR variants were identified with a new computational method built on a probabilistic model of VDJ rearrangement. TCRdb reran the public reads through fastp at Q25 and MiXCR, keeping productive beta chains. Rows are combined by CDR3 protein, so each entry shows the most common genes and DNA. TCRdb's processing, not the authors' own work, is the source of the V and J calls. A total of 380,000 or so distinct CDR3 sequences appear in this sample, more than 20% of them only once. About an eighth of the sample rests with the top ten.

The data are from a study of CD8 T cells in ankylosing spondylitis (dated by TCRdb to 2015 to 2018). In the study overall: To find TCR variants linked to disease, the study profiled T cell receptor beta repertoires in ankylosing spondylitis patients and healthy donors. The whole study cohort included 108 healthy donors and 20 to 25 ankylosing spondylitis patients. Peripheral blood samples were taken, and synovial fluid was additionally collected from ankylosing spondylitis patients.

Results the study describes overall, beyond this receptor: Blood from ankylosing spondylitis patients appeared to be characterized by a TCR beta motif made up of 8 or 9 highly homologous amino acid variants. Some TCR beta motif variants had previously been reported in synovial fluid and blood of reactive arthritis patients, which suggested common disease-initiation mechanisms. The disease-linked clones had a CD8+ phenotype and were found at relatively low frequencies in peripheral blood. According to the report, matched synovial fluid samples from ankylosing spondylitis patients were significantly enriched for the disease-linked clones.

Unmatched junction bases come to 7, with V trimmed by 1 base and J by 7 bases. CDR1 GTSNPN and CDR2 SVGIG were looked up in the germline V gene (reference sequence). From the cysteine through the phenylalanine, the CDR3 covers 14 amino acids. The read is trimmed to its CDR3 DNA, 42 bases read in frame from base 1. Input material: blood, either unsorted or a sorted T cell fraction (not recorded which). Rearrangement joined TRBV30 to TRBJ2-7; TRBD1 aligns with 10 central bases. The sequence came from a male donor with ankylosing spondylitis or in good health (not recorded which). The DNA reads TGTGCCTGGAGTGGGGACAGGGGAGTGTTTGAGCAGTACTTC. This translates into CAWSGDRGVFEQYF.